A single sample gave rise to the 11 T cell receptor beta chains below, sequenced in a study of cytomegalovirus exposure and HLA in healthy donors. Some clones are missing from TCRdb's copy, which holds only in-frame ones; the method was immunoSEQ multiplex PCR. The top ten hold 12% of the sample, which has hundreds of thousands of clones, roughly nine tenths seen once. Sample: PBMCs. These receptors came from a man between 18 and 29 years old in good health and CMV-seropositive.

The chain links TRBV6-1 to TRBJ2-4, with 10 bases identical to TRBD2. Germline V gene data show CDR1 as MNHNS and CDR2 as SASEGT. The J segment lost 11 bases and the V segment lost 6 bases, leaving 7 bases of the junction unmatched. CDR3 length: 13 residues. The CDR3 spells CASRETSGSLQYF. CDR3 DNA: TGTGCCAGCAGGGAGACTAGCGGGTCTCTTCAGTACTTC.

The chain is built from TRBV9 and TRBJ2-5; D is possibly TRBD2 (6 bases). Trimming took 0 bases from V and 1 from J, leaving 10 bases between them. CDR3 size: 15 residues. Germline-derived CDR1 and CDR2 are SGDLS and YYNGEE. The CDR3: CASSVGQGGQETQYF. The CDR3 DNA sequence: TGTGCCAGCAGCGTAGGGCAGGGAGGCCAAGAGACCCAGTACTTC. The entire variable domain, with the rest obtained from reference TRBV9 and TRBJ2-5, is as follows: DSGVTQTPKHLITATGQRVTLRCSPRSGDLSVYWYQQSLDQGLQFLIQYYNGEERAKGNILERFSAQQFPDLHSELNLSSLELGDSALYFCASSVGQGGQETQYFGPGTRLLVL.

The chain has TRBV27 and TRBJ1-5, with 8 positions matching TRBD1. The V and J ends lost 1 base and 2 bases, in that order; junction bases with no gene match: 7. Germline assignment: CDR1 MNHEY and CDR2 SMNVEV (reference sequence). The CDR3 spans 17 residues. CDR3: CASSLFSGQGGNQPQHF. In DNA, the CDR3 is TGTGCCAGCAGTTTATTTTCCGGACAGGGCGGCAATCAGCCCCAGCATTTT.

The chain has TRBV5-1 and TRBJ2-1; 11 bases fit TRBD2. J was trimmed by 6 bases and V by 2 bases; bases with no gene match: 4. CDR1 and CDR2 (germline): SGHRS, YFSETQ. This CDR3 is 15 amino acids long. The CDR3 bases are TGCGCCAGCAGCTTTACTAGCGGGAGTGTCAATGAGCAGTTCTTC. It codes for CASSFTSGSVNEQFF.

The gene calls are TRBV5-1 and TRBJ1-1; D call uncertain. Germline CDR1 and CDR2: SGHRS and YFSETQ. The CDR3 extends over 13 amino acids. V shed 0 bases and J shed 6 bases, with 9 bases lying between them. CDR3 protein: CASSLGLASEAFF. CDR3 DNA sequence: TGCGCCAGCAGCTTGGGACTGGCTTCTGAAGCTTTCTTT.

The chain is built from TRBV10-1 and TRBJ1-4, with 10 bases aligning to TRBD1. J lost 8 bases, V lost 6 bases, and 6 bases had no gene match. This CDR3 region has 14 residues. Germline lookup yields CDR1 WNHNN and CDR2 SYGVQD (reference sequence). The CDR3 here is CASSTGTGAEKLFF. The CDR3 DNA reads as TGCGCCAGCAGCACCGGGACAGGGGCCGAAAAACTGTTTTTT.

V usage is TRBV6-5 and J usage is TRBJ1-2; D not resolved. Trimming took 2 bases from V and 4 from J, leaving 5 bases between them. CDR1 MNHEY and CDR2 SVGAGI come from the germline V gene. The CDR3 loop spans 12 amino acids. CDR3 sequence reads: CASSYGSYGYTF. The CDR3 bases are TGTGCCAGCAGTTACGGGAGCTATGGCTACACCTTC.

The chain combines TRBV6-1 with TRBJ1-2, with D unclear. V dropped 3 bases and J dropped 1 base, with 6 bases sitting between them. From germline, CDR1 is MNHNS and CDR2 SASEGT. The CDR3 is 13 residues long. This chain's CDR3 is CASSERSNYGYTF. The CDR3, as DNA: TGTGCCAGCAGTGAGCGGAGTAACTATGGCTACACCTTC.

V usage is TRBV5-4 and J usage is TRBJ2-3, with 10 bases fitting TRBD1. Germline V gene data show CDR1 as SGHNT and CDR2 as YYREEE (reference sequence). There are 16 residues in the CDR3. Trimming at V came to 2 bases and at J to 5 bases, leaving 8 bases not matched to a gene. CDR3 region: CASSFMTGGAGDTQYF. In DNA form, the CDR3 reads TGTGCCAGCAGCTTCATGACAGGGGGCGCGGGAGATACGCAGTATTTT.

The V and J genes are TRBV7-9 and TRBJ2-5, with D possibly TRBD2 on 6 matching bases. In germline, CDR1 is SEHNR, CDR2 FQNEAQ (reference sequence). The CDR3 is 14 residues long. Between the trimmed V and J ends, which lost 5 bases and 5 bases, there was a span of 15 bases. In DNA, the CDR3 is TGTGCCAGCAGCCCAGGACTATCGGGGGAGACCCAGTACTTC. Translated, it gives CASSPGLSGETQYF.

V gene TRBV15 combines with J gene TRBJ1-1; D is unclear. Per the germline V gene, CDR1 is LNHNV and CDR2 is YYDKDF (reference sequence). The CDR3 consists of 14 residues. V dropped 3 bases and J dropped 4 bases, with 12 bases sitting between them. The CDR3 nucleotides read TGTGCCACCAGCAGGCGGAGAGAAGGCACTGAAGCTTTCTTT. Protein product: CATSRRREGTEAFF.